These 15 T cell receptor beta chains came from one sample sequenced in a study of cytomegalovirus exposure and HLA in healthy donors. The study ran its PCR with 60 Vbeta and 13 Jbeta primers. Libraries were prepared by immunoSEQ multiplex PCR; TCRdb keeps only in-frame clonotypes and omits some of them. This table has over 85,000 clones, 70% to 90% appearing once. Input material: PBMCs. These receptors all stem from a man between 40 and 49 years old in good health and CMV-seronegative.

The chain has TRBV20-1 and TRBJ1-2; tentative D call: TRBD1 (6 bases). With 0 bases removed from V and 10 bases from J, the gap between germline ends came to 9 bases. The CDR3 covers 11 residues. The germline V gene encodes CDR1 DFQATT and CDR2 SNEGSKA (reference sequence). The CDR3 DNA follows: TGCAGTGCTAGAGACAGGGGAGACTACACCTTC. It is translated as CSARDRGDYTF.

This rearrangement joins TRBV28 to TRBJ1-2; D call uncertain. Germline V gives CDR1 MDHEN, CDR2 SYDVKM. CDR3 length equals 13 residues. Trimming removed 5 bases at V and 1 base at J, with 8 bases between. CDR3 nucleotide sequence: TGTGCCAGCAGTACAGTTCTTAACTATGGCTACACCTTC. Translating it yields CASSTVLNYGYTF.

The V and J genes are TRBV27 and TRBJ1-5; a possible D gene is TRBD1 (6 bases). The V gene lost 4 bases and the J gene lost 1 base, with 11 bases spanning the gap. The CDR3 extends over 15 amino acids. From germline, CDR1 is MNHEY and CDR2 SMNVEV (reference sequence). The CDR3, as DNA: TGTGCCAGCAGTTCCGGGACACGAAGCAATCAGCCCCAGCATTTT. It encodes CASSSGTRSNQPQHF.

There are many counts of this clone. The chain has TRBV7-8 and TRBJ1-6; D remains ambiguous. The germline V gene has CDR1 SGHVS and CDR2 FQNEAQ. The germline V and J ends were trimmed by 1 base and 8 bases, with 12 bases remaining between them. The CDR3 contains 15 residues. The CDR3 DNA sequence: TGTGCCAGCAGCTTAGTAGGAGGGTTGGATTCACCCCTCCACTTT. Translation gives CASSLVGGLDSPLHF. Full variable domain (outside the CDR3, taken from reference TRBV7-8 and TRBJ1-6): GAGVSQSPRYKVAKRGQDVALRCDPISGHVSLFWYQQALGQGPEFLTYFQNEAQLDKSGLPSDRFFAERPEGSVSTLKIQRTQQEDSAVYLCASSLVGGLDSPLHFGNGTRLTVT.

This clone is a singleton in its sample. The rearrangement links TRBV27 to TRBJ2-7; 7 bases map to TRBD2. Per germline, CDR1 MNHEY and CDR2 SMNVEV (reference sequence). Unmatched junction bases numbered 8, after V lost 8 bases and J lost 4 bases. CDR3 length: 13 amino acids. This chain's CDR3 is CASAPGGDYEQYF. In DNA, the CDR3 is TGTGCCAGCGCCCCGGGGGGTGATTACGAGCAGTACTTC.

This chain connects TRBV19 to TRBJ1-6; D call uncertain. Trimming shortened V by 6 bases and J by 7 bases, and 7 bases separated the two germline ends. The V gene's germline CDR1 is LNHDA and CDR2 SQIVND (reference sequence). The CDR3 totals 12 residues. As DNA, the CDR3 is TGTGCCAGTAGCCCCCCGAATTCACCCCTCCACTTT. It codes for CASSPPNSPLHF.

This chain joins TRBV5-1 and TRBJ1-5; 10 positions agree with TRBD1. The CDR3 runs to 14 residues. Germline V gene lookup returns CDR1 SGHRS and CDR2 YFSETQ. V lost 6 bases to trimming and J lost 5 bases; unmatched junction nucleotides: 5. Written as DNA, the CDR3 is TGCGCCAGCATCGGGACAGGGGATTATCAGCCCCAGCATTTT. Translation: CASIGTGDYQPQHF.

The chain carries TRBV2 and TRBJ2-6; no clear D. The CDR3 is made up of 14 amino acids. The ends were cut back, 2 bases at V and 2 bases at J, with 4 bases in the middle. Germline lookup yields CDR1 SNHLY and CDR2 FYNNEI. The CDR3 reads CASSESPGANVLTF. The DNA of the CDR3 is TGTGCCAGCAGTGAAAGCCCTGGGGCCAACGTCCTGACTTTC. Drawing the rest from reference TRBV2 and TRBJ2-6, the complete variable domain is EPEVTQTPSHQVTQMGQEVILRCVPISNHLYFYWYRQILGQKVEFLVSFYNNEISEKSEIFDDQFSVERPDGSNFTLKIRSTKLEDSAMYFCASSESPGANVLTFGAGSRLTVL.

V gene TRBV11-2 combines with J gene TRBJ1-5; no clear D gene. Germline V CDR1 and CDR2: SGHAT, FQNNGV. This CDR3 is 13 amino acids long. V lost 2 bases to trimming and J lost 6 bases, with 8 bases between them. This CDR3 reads CASSLRGGQPQHF. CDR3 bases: TGTGCCAGCAGCTTACGGGGAGGTCAGCCCCAGCATTTT.

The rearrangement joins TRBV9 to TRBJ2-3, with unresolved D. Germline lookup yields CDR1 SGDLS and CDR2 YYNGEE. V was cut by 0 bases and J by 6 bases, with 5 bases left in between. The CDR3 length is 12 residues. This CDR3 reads CASSVGRDTQYF. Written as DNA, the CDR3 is TGTGCCAGCAGCGTAGGGCGGGATACGCAGTATTTT.

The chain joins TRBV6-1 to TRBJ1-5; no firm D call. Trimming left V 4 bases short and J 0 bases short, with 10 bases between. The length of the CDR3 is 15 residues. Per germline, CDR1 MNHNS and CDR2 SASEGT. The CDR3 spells CASSVADTSNQPQHF. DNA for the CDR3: TGTGCCAGCAGTGTGGCTGACACTAGCAATCAGCCCCAGCATTTT.

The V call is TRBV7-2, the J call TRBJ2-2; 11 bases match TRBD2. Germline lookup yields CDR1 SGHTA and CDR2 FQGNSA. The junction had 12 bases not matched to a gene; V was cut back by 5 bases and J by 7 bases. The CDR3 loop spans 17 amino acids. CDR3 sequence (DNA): TGTGCCAGCAGCCCGCTAGCGGGGGGCGCCCTGGGCGGGGAGCTGTTTTTT. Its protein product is CASSPLAGGALGGELFF.

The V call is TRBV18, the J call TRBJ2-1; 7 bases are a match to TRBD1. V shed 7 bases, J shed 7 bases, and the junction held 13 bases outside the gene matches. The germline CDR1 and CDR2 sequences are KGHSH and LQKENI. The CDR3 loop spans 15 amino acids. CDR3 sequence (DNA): TGTGCCAGCTTACCCGGGACAGTGAGTTTGAATGAGCAGTTCTTC. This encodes CASLPGTVSLNEQFF.

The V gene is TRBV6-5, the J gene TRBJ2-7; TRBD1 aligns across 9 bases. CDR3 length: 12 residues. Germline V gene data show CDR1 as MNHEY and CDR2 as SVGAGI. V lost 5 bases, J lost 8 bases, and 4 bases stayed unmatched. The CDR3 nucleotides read TGTGCCAGCAGTCCGGACAGGGGAAAGCAGTACTTC. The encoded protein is CASSPDRGKQYF.

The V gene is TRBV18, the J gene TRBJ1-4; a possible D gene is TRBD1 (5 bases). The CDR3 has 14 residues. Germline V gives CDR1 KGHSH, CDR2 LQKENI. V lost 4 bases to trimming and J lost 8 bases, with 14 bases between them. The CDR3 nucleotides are TGTGCCAGCTCACGTGGGGCTGGGATAGAAAAACTGTTTTTT. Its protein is CASSRGAGIEKLFF.